A selection of T cell receptor beta chains follows, all from one sample in a study of T cells after posttransplantation cyclophosphamide. Libraries were prepared by immunoSEQ multiplex PCR; TCRdb keeps only in-frame clonotypes and omits some of them. This sample yields thousands of clones, of which 75% are seen a single time; about 33% belongs to the top ten. Sequencing was performed on PBMCs, taken after allogeneic stem cell transplant with posttransplant cyclophosphamide. All receptors derive from a male patient aged 60 to 75 who received an allogeneic stem cell transplant from an unrelated donor, was CMV-positive, and had no GVHD. Part of the T cell pool may stem from the graft donor. CDR3s include the opening cysteine and the closing phenylalanine or tryptophan. D genes are given only for firm matches. A clone size is listed for some rows: how often the clone was seen (once, few, many), or a class if it is expanded.

j_call d_call clone_size v_call cdr3_nt cdr3_aa
TRBJ1-1 . . TRBV11-2 TGTGCCAGCAGCTTAGATATCCCGACTGAAGCTTTCTTT CASSLDIPTEAFF
TRBJ2-4 . once TRBV4-2 TGTGCCAGCAGCCAAGAGATAGGGGTCAAAAACATTCAGTACTTC CASSQEIGVKNIQYF
TRBJ1-1 . . TRBV11-2 TGTGCCAGCAGCCCAGGTGGGAGCCCCATGGCGGCTTTCTTT CASSPGGSPMAAFF
TRBJ1-4 . once TRBV27 TGTGCCAGCAGTTTATCTTGGTCCGAGTTAAAACTGTTTTTT CASSLSWSELKLFF
TRBJ2-7 TRBD1 . TRBV11-2 TGTGCCAGCAGAAATCAGGGGGTTTCCTACGAGCAGTACTTC CASRNQGVSYEQYF
TRBJ2-5 TRBD1 . TRBV23-1 TGCGCCAGCAGTCGCCCCCGGGACAGCTCCCAAGAGACCCAGTACTTC CASSRPRDSSQETQYF
TRBJ2-1 TRBD1 . TRBV7-9 TGTGCCAGCAGCTCACAGGGGGTCGATGAGCAGTTCTTC CASSSQGVDEQFF
TRBJ2-7 . . TRBV7-9 TGTGCCAGCAGCCCACAGGTTGGGAAGGTAGTCCCCCCCTACGAGCAGTACTTC CASSPQVGKVVPPYEQYF
TRBJ2-5 . once TRBV7-2 TGTGCCAGCAGCCCCGGGTATTTAGAAGAGACCCAGTACTTC CASSPGYLEETQYF
TRBJ2-1 TRBD2 few TRBV27 TGTGCCAGCAGTCCAAGACTAGCGGGGGGCCGCCCGCCCCCGAATGAGCAGTTCTTC CASSPRLAGGRPPPNEQFF
TRBJ1-2 TRBD1 . TRBV19 TGTGCCAGTAGCCCGAGACAGGGCTTCCTTGGCTACACCTTC CASSPRQGFLGYTF